This TCR beta chain is drawn from a study of T cells in tuberculosis. Study-level information: IGRA-negative adolescents, IGRA-positive adolescents with latent tuberculosis and adults with active tuberculosis formed this South African cohort.

As regards this clone: Its antigen is currently unknown.

Using immunoSEQ multiplex PCR, the repertoire was profiled, and TCRdb retains in-frame clones only, with some absent. The sample lists tens of thousands of clones, over 85% occurring once. Each donor contributed roughly 100,000 T cells on average, unsorted. Findings of the study overall: Smaller alpha distances in active tuberculosis partly reflected shorter CDR3-alpha lengths.

The germline gives CDR1 SNHLY, CDR2 FYNNEI. CDR3 length: 12 amino acids. The V gene lost 7 bases and the J gene lost 0 bases, with 6 bases spanning the gap. This TCR came from a donor between 5 and 29 years old with latent tuberculosis or without tuberculosis infection. Specimen: PBMCs. This chain uses TRBV2 with TRBJ2-5; the D is unclear. The CDR3 loop reads CASTGYQETQYF. The CDR3 DNA follows: TGTGCCAGCACAGGCTACCAAGAGACCCAGTACTTC.